The 22 T cell receptor beta chains presented below share a single source sample, sequenced in a study of cytomegalovirus exposure and HLA in healthy donors. Amplification used 60 Vbeta primers and 13 Jbeta primers. Repertoires were generated with immunoSEQ multiplex PCR, while TCRdb's copy carries only in-frame clones and drops some. The data show about 85,000 clones, with 75% to 85% seen just once and roughly 32% held by the top ten. The sequencing sample was made of PBMCs. These TCRs come from a man between 50 and 59 years old in good health and CMV-seropositive.

The rearrangement links TRBV9 to TRBJ2-5; tentatively, D is TRBD2 (5 bases). The CDR3 is made up of 14 amino acids. Between the trimmed V and J ends, which lost 5 bases and 4 bases, there was a span of 15 bases. Germline lookup yields CDR1 SGDLS and CDR2 YYNGEE. The CDR3 sequence is CASSRGSRGETQYF. DNA for the CDR3: TGTGCCAGCAGTCGAGGGTCCCGGGGAGAGACCCAGTACTTC. Full variable domain (rest looked up from reference TRBV9 and TRBJ2-5): DSGVTQTPKHLITATGQRVTLRCSPRSGDLSVYWYQQSLDQGLQFLIQYYNGEERAKGNILERFSAQQFPDLHSELNLSSLELGDSALYFCASSRGSRGETQYFGPGTRLLVL.

This chain connects TRBV20-1 to TRBJ2-1; D is unclear. V was pared by 3 bases and J by 5 bases, with 5 bases between. Germline V gene lookup returns CDR1 DFQATT and CDR2 SNEGSKA (reference sequence). This CDR3 spans 11 amino acids. The CDR3 DNA reads as TGCAGTGCTAGGCGGAACAATGAGCAGTTCTTC. This gives the protein CSARRNNEQFF.

The chain combines TRBV5-4 with TRBJ2-5; D is ambiguous. Judging by the DNA end, TRBJ2-7 fits better; the J call may be wrong. The CDR3 length is 14 residues. The germline CDR1 and CDR2 sequences are SGHNT and YYREEE (reference sequence). The CDR3 loop reads CASSPDYRSYEQYF. The CDR3 DNA sequence: TGTGCCAGCAGCCCCGATTACCGCTCCTACGAGCAGTACTTC.

CDR3 amino acids: CASSLVAGRDTQYF. CDR3 DNA: TGCGCCAGCAGCTTGGTAGCGGGAAGAGATACGCAGTATTTT. J is TRBJ2-3 and V is TRBV5-1; 8 bases are shared with TRBD2. CDR1 is SGHRS and CDR2 is YFSETQ in the germline V gene. V trimming: 0 bases; J trimming: 5 bases; junction bases outside the gene matches: 2. The CDR3 sequence is 14 residues long.

The chain couples TRBV7-2 to TRBJ1-1, with TRBD1 identical over 7 bases. The V gene's germline CDR1 is SGHTA and CDR2 FQGNSA. CDR3 size: 14 residues. The V and J ends lost 4 bases and 1 base, in that order; junction bases with no gene match: 3. This chain's CDR3 is CASSSWTGNTEAFF. The CDR3 region has the DNA TGTGCCAGCAGCTCTTGGACAGGGAACACTGAAGCTTTCTTT.

The chain is built from TRBV4-3 and TRBJ2-3; possible D gene TRBD1, 5 bases. CDR3 length: 15 residues. Germline V lookup: CDR1 LGHNA, CDR2 YSLEER. Trimming took off 0 bases at V and 1 base at J, with 8 bases between the two ends. CDR3 in amino acids: CASSQEGLRTDTQYF. The CDR3 bases are TGCGCCAGCAGCCAAGAGGGGCTGCGCACAGATACGCAGTATTTT.

By its share, this clone is medium-sized. V gene TRBV6-1 combines with J gene TRBJ1-5; 7 bases align to TRBD1. This CDR3 is 14 amino acids long. Germline CDR1 and CDR2: MNHNS and SASEGT. The ends lost 6 bases at V and 6 bases at J; junction bases unmatched: 8. The CDR3 sequence is CASSYDRVSQPQHF. As DNA, the CDR3 is TGTGCCAGCAGCTACGACAGGGTCAGTCAGCCCCAGCATTTT.

V and J are TRBV2 and TRBJ2-2; D might be TRBD1 (5 bases). The V end was cut by 7 bases, the J end by 4 bases, with 16 bases between. The CDR3 has 15 amino acids. Germline CDR1 is SNHLY and CDR2 is FYNNEI. The CDR3 protein is CASTISQGFTGELFF. The DNA of the CDR3 is TGTGCCAGCACCATCTCCCAGGGTTTCACCGGGGAGCTGTTTTTT.

The chain carries TRBV30 and TRBJ2-7; TRBD2 is a possible D gene (7 bases). Trimming shortened V by 2 bases and J by 4 bases, and 15 bases separated the two germline ends. Germline V gene data show CDR1 as GTSNPN and CDR2 as SVGIG (reference sequence). The CDR3 loop spans 14 amino acids. The CDR3 DNA sequence: TGTGCCTGGAGTACGAAGGGGGGGTGGTACGAGCAGTACTTC. This codes for CAWSTKGGWYEQYF.

The V call is TRBV4-3, the J call TRBJ2-3; no clear D. V lost 3 bases to trimming and J lost 5 bases, with 9 bases between them. CDR3 length: 13 residues. The germline V gene encodes CDR1 LGHNA and CDR2 YSLEER. The CDR3 region is CASSQYLEDTQYF. The CDR3 nucleotides are TGCGCCAGCAGCCAGTACCTAGAAGATACGCAGTATTTT.

The chain has TRBV2 and TRBJ2-3; D is ambiguous. Trimming removed 3 bases at V and 2 bases at J, with 15 bases between. The V gene's germline CDR1 is SNHLY and CDR2 FYNNEI. The CDR3 extends over 16 amino acids. CDR3 residues: CASSDGISIATDTQYF. The DNA for the CDR3 is TGTGCCAGCAGTGATGGTATTAGCATAGCCACAGATACGCAGTATTTT.

This sequence joins TRBV18 and TRBJ1-5; 9 bases align to TRBD1. Germline V gene lookup returns CDR1 KGHSH and CDR2 LQKENI. The CDR3 consists of 14 residues. Trimming took 3 bases from V and 5 from J; bases not matched to a gene: 2. As DNA, the CDR3 is TGTGCCAGCTCACCGGGACAGGGCGATCAGCCCCAGCATTTT. Translated, it gives CASSPGQGDQPQHF. Full variable domain (rest looked up from reference TRBV18 and TRBJ1-5): NAGVMQNPRHLVRRRGQEARLRCSPMKGHSHVYWYRQLPEEGLKFMVYLQKENIIDESGMPKERFSAEFPKEGPSILRIQQVVRGDSAAYFCASSPGQGDQPQHFGDGTRLSIL.

The V and J genes are TRBV2 and TRBJ2-2; 9 nucleotides align to TRBD2. The CDR3 is 14 amino acids. Germline trimming cut 8 bases from V and 7 bases from J; bases unmatched to any gene: 8. The V gene's germline CDR1 is SNHLY and CDR2 FYNNEI. The chain's CDR3 is CASRREGFGGELFF. The CDR3 bases are TGTGCCAGCCGGCGGGAGGGCTTCGGCGGGGAGCTGTTTTTT.

V and J are TRBV10-3 and TRBJ1-3; TRBD1 matches 8 bases. V dropped 6 bases and J dropped 0; count of bases not matched to a gene: 4. Germline V gives CDR1 ENHRY, CDR2 SYGVKD. The CDR3 totals 15 residues. The DNA for the CDR3 is TGTGCCATCAGCACAGGGGGAGACTCTGGAAACACCATATATTTT. This encodes CAISTGGDSGNTIYF.

This clone was detected once. The junction departs from germline at one end; a sequencing error may be responsible. J is TRBJ2-6 and V is TRBV27; 10 bases are shared with TRBD1. Per the germline V gene, CDR1 is MNHEY and CDR2 is SMNVEV (reference sequence). The CDR3 spans 18 residues. The chain's CDR3 is CASSLLGQGSSGANGLTF. CDR3 DNA: TGTGCCAGCAGTTTATTGGGACAGGGGAGCTCTGGGGCCAACGGCCTGACTTTC.

CDR3 DNA: TGTGCCAGCAGGGATCCGGGACAGGGGGGAGATACGCAGTATTTT. Translated: CASRDPGQGGDTQYF. This rearrangement joins TRBV6-5 to TRBJ2-3; 11 bases fit TRBD1. Looked up from germline, CDR1 is MNHEY and CDR2 is SVGAGI. CDR3 length equals 15 residues. V shed 6 bases and J 5 bases; nucleotides not matched to a gene: 7.

A word on this clone: The identical CDR3 is also encoded by other nucleotide sequences in the sample. This chain links TRBV5-1 with TRBJ2-1; possibly TRBD1 for D (6 bases). The CDR3 has 15 amino acids. V was pared by 4 bases and J by 0 bases, with 11 bases between. The germline V gene has CDR1 SGHRS and CDR2 YFSETQ. The DNA of the CDR3 is TGCGCCAGCAGCCTAGGGGGAAGCTCCTACAATGAGCAGTTCTTC. As protein: CASSLGGSSYNEQFF.

This clone was picked up one time. The chain uses TRBV2 and TRBJ2-7; 9 positions agree with TRBD2. Germline trimming cut 4 bases from V and 1 base from J; bases unmatched to any gene: 8. Germline lookup yields CDR1 SNHLY and CDR2 FYNNEI. The CDR3 is 16 amino acids. The DNA of the CDR3 is TGTGCCAGCAGTGCCGAAGGACTAGCGATTTCCTACGAGCAGTACTTC. Translation: CASSAEGLAISYEQYF.

The chain is built from TRBV5-1 and TRBJ1-3; 10 bases are shared with TRBD1. Judging by the DNA end, TRBJ2-2 fits better; the J call may be wrong. This CDR3 has 15 residues. The germline V gene has CDR1 SGHRS and CDR2 YFSETQ. CDR3 in DNA: TGCGCCAGCAGCCACGGACAGGGGGGGTCCGGGGAGCTGTTTTTT. Protein: CASSHGQGGSGELFF.

This clone was seen only once. The chain combines TRBV30 with TRBJ2-1; weak D call: TRBD2 (6 bases). The CDR3 consists of 15 residues. V dropped 1 base and J dropped 0 bases, with 10 bases sitting between them. In germline, CDR1 is GTSNPN, CDR2 SVGIG (reference sequence). This CDR3 reads CAWSGTSSSYNEQFF. DNA for the CDR3: TGTGCCTGGAGTGGAACTAGCAGCTCCTACAATGAGCAGTTCTTC.

The V and J genes are TRBV18 and TRBJ2-3; D is unclear. The V end lost 6 bases, the J end lost 6 bases, and 10 bases lay between the germline ends. Per germline, CDR1 KGHSH and CDR2 LQKENI. CDR3 length: 12 residues. CDR3 sequence: CASSPARDTQYF. The CDR3 DNA reads TGTGCCAGCTCCCCCGCCCGGGATACGCAGTATTTT.

The chain uses TRBV4-3 and TRBJ2-1; D gene unclear. The V end was cut by 0 bases, the J end by 1 base, with 10 bases between. There are 16 residues in the CDR3. Germline V gene data show CDR1 as LGHNA and CDR2 as YSLEER. Written as DNA, the CDR3 is TGCGCCAGCAGCCAAGACGGCCTAGTATCCTACAATGAGCAGTTCTTC. Its translation: CASSQDGLVSYNEQFF.